These T cell receptor beta chains were read from a single sample in a study of human T cells and chemical hapten exposure. TCRdb passed the RACE reads through MiXCR, listing each CDR3 protein once. The sample lists roughly 380,000 distinct CDR3 sequences; over 6% were seen once. The material was whole blood, obtained in connection with sensitization to the hapten diphenylcyclopropenone (DPC). These receptors all stem from a woman aged 18-29 years with alopecia areata. Some clones in this sample may be carry-over from other donors' samples. CDR3s leave out the opening cysteine and the closing phenylalanine or tryptophan. The order of the fields is clone size, V gene, J gene, CDR3 protein. The size entry is marked missing in some rows and otherwise reads once, few, many or a size class.

>few|TRBV20-1|TRBJ2-7
SATDHYEQY
>many|TRBV12-3/TRBV12-4|TRBJ2-3
ASRFRDRGADTQY
>few|TRBV28|TRBJ2-7
ASSLPTGLGGEQY
>many|TRBV7-2|TRBJ2-3
ASSSGPEDTQY
>few|TRBV20-1|TRBJ2-2
SARDQATGELF
>few|TRBV28|TRBJ2-3
ASSRPSGGRGIDTQY
>NA|TRBV27|TRBJ2-2
ASSSTVDTGELF
>few|TRBV5-1|TRBJ2-5
ASSFRESRFGTQY
>few|TRBV12-3/TRBV12-4|TRBJ2-1
ASSFGLYNEQF
>many|TRBV3-1|TRBJ1-5
ASSHSGPYNQPQH
>few|TRBV7-9|TRBJ2-7
ASSPMGGGEEQY
>few|TRBV27|TRBJ2-7
ASSLGQVGYEQY
>many|TRBV29-1|TRBJ1-4
SVSGTGTTNEKLF
>few|TRBV3-1|TRBJ1-1
ASSQYQGLGGRMYTEAF
>many|TRBV25-1|TRBJ1-2
ASSEQGSGYT
>NA|TRBV4-2|TRBJ2-6
ASSLRDRGSGANVLT
>NA|TRBV7-2|TRBJ1-4
ASAGKTGLDQKLF
>NA|TRBV6-2/TRBV6-3|TRBJ1-2
ASSYWGSRANYGYT